The present TCR beta chain was sequenced within a study of T cells in Graves' hyperthyroidism and ophthalmopathy. Study conclusions and caveats: The model forecast ophthalmopathy, anticipating it by a median around 6.5 months before onset.

The CDR3 is 14 residues long. Trimming cost V 7 bases and J 4 bases, with 13 bases left between them. Germline CDR1 is SGHNT and CDR2 is YENEEA. Regions amplified from RNA transcripts were the TCR beta CDR3 regions. A first-round RT-PCR of the TCR CDR3 used the HTBI primer set. Each CDR3 protein is one row after TCRdb ran MiXCR on the multiplex PCR reads. The sample comprises about 640,000 distinct CDR3 sequences, less than 25% of which are singletons, and more than 30% rests with the top ten. The sample holds a few counts of this clonotype. Its antigen is not known. PBMCs stemmed from 10 ml fresh peripheral blood.

The clonotype originates from a man aged 25-45 years with Graves' ophthalmopathy. The sample consisted of blood. The chain employs TRBV11-3 and TRBJ2-2; D gene ambiguous. The CDR3 loop reads CASTSSELTGELFF. The CDR3 nucleotides read TGTGCCAGCACATCCTCGGAGCTCACCGGGGAGCTGTTTTTT.